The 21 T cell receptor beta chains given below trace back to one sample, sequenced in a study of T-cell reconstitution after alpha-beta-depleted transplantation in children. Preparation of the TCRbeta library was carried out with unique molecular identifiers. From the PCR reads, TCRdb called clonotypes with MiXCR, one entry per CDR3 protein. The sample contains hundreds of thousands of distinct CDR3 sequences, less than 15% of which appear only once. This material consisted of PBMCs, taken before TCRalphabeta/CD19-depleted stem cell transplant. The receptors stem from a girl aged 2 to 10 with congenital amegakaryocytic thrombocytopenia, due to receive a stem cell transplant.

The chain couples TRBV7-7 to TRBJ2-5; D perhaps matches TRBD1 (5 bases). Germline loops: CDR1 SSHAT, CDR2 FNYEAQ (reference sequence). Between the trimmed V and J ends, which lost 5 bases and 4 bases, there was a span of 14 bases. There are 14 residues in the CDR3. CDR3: CASSPTPGLETQYF. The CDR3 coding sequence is TGTGCCAGCAGCCCCACCCCAGGGCTAGAGACCCAGTACTTC.

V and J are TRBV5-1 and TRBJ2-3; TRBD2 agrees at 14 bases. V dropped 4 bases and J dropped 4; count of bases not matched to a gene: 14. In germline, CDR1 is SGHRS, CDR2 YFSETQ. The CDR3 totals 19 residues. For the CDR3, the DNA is TGCGCCAGCAGCCCTCGGCCGGGGACTAGCGGGAGAGGCGCAGATACGCAGTATTTT. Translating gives CASSPRPGTSGRGADTQYF.

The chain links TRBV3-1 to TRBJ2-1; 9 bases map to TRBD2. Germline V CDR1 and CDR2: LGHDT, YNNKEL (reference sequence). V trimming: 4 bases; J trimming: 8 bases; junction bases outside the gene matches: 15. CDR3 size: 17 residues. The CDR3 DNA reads TGTGCCAGCAGCCCGGCGAGACTAGCGGTCGCTTTCGATGAGCAGTTCTTC. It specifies CASSPARLAVAFDEQFF.

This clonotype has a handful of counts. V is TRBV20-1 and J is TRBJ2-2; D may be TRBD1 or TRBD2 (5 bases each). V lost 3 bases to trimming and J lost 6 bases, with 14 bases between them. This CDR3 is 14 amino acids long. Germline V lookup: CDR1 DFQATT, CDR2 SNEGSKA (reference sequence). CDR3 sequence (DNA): TGCAGTGCTAGGCCGAGGGGACGTTCCGGGGAGCTGTTTTTT. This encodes CSARPRGRSGELFF.

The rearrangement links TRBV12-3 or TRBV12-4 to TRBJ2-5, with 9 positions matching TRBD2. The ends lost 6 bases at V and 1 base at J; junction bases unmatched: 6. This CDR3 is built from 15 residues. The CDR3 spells CASSSSGIVQETQYF. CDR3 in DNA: TGTGCCAGCAGCTCTAGCGGGATAGTCCAAGAGACCCAGTACTTC.

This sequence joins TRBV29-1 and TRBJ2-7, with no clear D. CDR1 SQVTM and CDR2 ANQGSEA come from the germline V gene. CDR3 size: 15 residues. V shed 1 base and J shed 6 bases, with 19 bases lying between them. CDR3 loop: CSVEGVEPSPGEQYF. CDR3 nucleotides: TGCAGCGTTGAAGGTGTAGAGCCGAGTCCGGGCGAGCAGTACTTC.

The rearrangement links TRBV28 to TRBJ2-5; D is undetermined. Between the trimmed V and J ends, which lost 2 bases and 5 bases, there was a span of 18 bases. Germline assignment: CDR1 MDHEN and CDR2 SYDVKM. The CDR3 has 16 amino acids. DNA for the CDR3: TGTGCCAGCAGTTTAGGTGAGGCGAGACCTTTGGAGACCCAGTACTTC. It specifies CASSLGEARPLETQYF.

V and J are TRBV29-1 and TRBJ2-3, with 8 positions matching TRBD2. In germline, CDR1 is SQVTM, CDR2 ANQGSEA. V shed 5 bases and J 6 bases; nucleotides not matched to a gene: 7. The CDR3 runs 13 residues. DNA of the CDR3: TGCAGCGTTAGCGGGAGTGGTAGGGATACGCAGTATTTT. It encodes CSVSGSGRDTQYF.

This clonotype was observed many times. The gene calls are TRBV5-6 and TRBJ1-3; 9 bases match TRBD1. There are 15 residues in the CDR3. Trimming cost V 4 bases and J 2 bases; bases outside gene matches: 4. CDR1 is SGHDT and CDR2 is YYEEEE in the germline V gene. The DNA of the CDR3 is TGTGCCAGCAGCGGGACAGGGCGCCCTGGAAACACCATATATTTT. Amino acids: CASSGTGRPGNTIYF.

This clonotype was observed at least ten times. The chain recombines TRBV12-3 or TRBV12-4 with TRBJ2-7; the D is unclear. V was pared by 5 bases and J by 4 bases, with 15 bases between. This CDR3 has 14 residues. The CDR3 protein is CASSPPRTFYEQYF. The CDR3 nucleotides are TGTGCCAGCAGTCCGCCTAGAACCTTTTACGAGCAGTACTTC.

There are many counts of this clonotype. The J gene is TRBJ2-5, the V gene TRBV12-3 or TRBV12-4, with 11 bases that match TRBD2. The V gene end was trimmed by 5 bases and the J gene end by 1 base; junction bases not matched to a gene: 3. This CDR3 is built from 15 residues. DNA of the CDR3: TGTGCCAGCAGTGGGACTAGCGGAATCCAAGAGACCCAGTACTTC. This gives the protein CASSGTSGIQETQYF.

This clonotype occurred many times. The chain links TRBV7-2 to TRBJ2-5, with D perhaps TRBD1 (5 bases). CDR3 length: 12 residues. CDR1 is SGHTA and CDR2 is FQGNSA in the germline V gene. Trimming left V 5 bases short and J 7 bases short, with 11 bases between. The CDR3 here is CASSQDSWTQYF. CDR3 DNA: TGTGCCAGCAGCCAAGACAGTTGGACCCAGTACTTC.

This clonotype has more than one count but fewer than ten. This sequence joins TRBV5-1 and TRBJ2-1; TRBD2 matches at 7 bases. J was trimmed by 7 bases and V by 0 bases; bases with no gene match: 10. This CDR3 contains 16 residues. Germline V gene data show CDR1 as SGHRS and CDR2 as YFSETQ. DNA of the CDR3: TGCGCCAGCAGCTTGGAAGGCGGGAGTGTGTATAATGAGCAGTTCTTC. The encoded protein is CASSLEGGSVYNEQFF. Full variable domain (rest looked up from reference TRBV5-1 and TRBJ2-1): KAGVTQTPRYLIKTRGQQVTLSCSPISGHRSVSWYQQTPGQGLQFLFEYFSETQRNKGNFPGRFSGRQFSNSRSEMNVSTLELGDSALYLCASSLEGGSVYNEQFFGPGTRLTVL.

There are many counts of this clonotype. The CDR3 is CASSLLGGSANEQFF. The CDR3 nucleotides are TGCGCCAGCAGCTTGTTAGGGGGGTCAGCCAATGAGCAGTTCTTC. The chain has TRBV5-1 and TRBJ2-1; D is perhaps TRBD1 or TRBD2 (6 bases each). CDR3 length equals 15 residues. Trimming removed 1 base at V and 6 bases at J, with 14 bases between. Germline loops: CDR1 SGHRS, CDR2 YFSETQ.

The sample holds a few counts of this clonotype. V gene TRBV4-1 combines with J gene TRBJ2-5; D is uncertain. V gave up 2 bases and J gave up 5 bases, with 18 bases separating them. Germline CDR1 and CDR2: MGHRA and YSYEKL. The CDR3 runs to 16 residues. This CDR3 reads CASSQRESSWYETQYF. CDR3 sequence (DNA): TGCGCCAGCAGCCAAAGAGAGTCTTCTTGGTACGAGACCCAGTACTTC.

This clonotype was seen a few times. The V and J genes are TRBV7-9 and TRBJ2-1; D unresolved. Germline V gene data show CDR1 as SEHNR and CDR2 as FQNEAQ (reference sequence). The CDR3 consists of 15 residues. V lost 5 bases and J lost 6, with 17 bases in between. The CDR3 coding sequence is TGTGCCAGCAGCCCCCCGACCGTCAGTAGCAATGAGCAGTTCTTC. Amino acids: CASSPPTVSSNEQFF.

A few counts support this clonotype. The chain's CDR3 is CASSFTSGRLDEQFF. The CDR3 coding sequence is TGTGCCAGCAGCTTTACTAGCGGGAGGTTAGATGAGCAGTTCTTC. This chain connects TRBV7-8 to TRBJ2-1; 12 nucleotides line up with TRBD2. V was clipped by 3 bases and J by 8 bases; unmatched bases: 5. CDR1 and CDR2 from the germline V gene are SGHVS and FQNEAQ. The CDR3 consists of 15 residues.

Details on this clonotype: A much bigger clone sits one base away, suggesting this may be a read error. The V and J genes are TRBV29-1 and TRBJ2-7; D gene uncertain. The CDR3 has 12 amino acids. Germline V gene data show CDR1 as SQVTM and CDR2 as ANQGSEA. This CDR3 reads CSVEVTSYKQYF. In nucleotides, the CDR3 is TGCAGCGTTGAGGTCACCTCCTACAAGCAGTACTTC.

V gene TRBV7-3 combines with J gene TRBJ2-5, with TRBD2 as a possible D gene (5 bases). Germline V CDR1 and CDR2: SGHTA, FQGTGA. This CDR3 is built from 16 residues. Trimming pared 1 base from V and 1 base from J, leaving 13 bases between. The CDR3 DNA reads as TGTGCCAGCAGCTTAAAAATTGGAGGCAGCCAAGAGACCCAGTACTTC. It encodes CASSLKIGGSQETQYF.

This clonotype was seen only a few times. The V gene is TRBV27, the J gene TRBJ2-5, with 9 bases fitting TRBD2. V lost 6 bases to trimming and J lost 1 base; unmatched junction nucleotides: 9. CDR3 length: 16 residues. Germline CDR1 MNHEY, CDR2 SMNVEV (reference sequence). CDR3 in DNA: TGTGCCAGCAGCAGACTAGCGGCCCCATTCCAAGAGACCCAGTACTTC. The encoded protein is CASSRLAAPFQETQYF.

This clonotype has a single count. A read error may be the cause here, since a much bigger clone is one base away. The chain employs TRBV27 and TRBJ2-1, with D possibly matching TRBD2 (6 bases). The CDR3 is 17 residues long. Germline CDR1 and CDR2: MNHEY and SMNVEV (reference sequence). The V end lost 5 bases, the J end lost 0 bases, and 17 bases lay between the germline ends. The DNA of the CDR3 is TGTGCCAGCAGTCTTGAACAGGTCGGGAGCTCCTACAATGAGCAGTTCTTC. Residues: CASSLEQVGSSYNEQFF.